Shown below are 2 T cell receptor beta chains from a single sample sequenced in a study of blood T cell repertoires in COVID-19. Profiled with immunoSEQ multiplex PCR; TCRdb holds only in-frame clones, not every one. The sample shows roughly 55,000 clones, about three quarters of them seen only once. The sample was peripheral blood. These TCRs come from a human donor with active or convalescent COVID-19. The donor label of this sample is uncertain.

This clone has only one observation. The chain combines TRBV7-8 with TRBJ2-2; D is possibly TRBD2 (6 bases). CDR3 length: 14 residues. Between the trimmed V and J ends, which lost 5 bases and 6 bases, there was a span of 13 bases. Germline CDR1 reads SGHVS; CDR2 reads FQNEAQ. The CDR3 protein is CASSRLDSAGELFF. The CDR3 DNA follows: TGTGCCAGCAGCCGACTAGATTCCGCCGGGGAGCTGTTTTTT.

This clone was observed a few times. The chain links TRBV2 to TRBJ2-2; D gene uncertain. CDR3 length: 14 residues. In germline, CDR1 is SNHLY, CDR2 FYNNEI. Trimming removed 1 base from V and 4 bases from J, with 7 bases in between. CDR3 amino acids: CASSEGYFTGELFF. The CDR3 region has the DNA TGTGCCAGCAGTGAAGGGTACTTCACCGGGGAGCTGTTTTTT.